The 20 T cell receptor beta chains listed next were all sequenced from one sample in a study of shared clonotypes between healthy human individuals. Naive CD8 isolation took CD45RO-negative cells positively selected for CCR7 and excluded terminally differentiated effector memory CD45RA+ cells. Clones were sequenced by immunoSEQ multiplex PCR, and TCRdb holds only the in-frame ones, with some missing. The repertoire holds hundreds of thousands of clones, with 90% to 97% as singletons. Input material: naive CD8+ T cells sorted from blood. Receptors were obtained from a woman aged 30 to 39 in good health.

CDR3 coding DNA: TGTGCCAGCAGTTCCGGGACAGCTCCCCGTGAGCAGTTCTTC. Amino acid sequence: CASSSGTAPREQFF. This rearrangement joins TRBV27 to TRBJ2-1, with 7 bases fitting TRBD1. The germline CDR1 and CDR2 sequences are MNHEY and SMNVEV (reference sequence). This CDR3 comprises 14 residues. V shed 4 bases, J shed 9 bases, and the junction held 9 bases outside the gene matches.

This chain connects TRBV4-1 to TRBJ2-7; tentatively, D is TRBD1 (5 bases). Germline assignment: CDR1 MGHRA and CDR2 YSYEKL. Trimming shortened V by 1 base and J by 2 bases, and 9 bases separated the two germline ends. There are 14 residues in the CDR3. Here the CDR3 DNA reads TGCGCCAGCAGCCAAGTAAGGGGCCCCTACGAGCAGTACTTC. The encoded protein is CASSQVRGPYEQYF.

The V and J genes are TRBV28 and TRBJ2-4; 10 bases are shared with TRBD2. Germline V gene data show CDR1 as MDHEN and CDR2 as SYDVKM. This CDR3 contains 17 residues. V was pared by 1 base and J by 4 bases, with 7 bases of the junction left unmatched. CDR3 protein: CASSLSPGLAMKNIQYF. As DNA, the CDR3 is TGTGCCAGCAGTTTATCCCCGGGACTAGCGATGAAAAACATTCAGTACTTC.

The rearrangement joins TRBV28 to TRBJ1-1; no reliable D call. This CDR3 is built from 14 residues. The germline V and J ends were trimmed by 1 base and 1 base, with 7 bases remaining between them. The germline V gene has CDR1 MDHEN and CDR2 SYDVKM. CDR3 sequence (DNA): TGTGCCAGCAGTTTATTCGGCCGGAACACTGAAGCTTTCTTT. As protein: CASSLFGRNTEAFF.

The V and J genes are TRBV6-5 and TRBJ2-7; D is unclear. The CDR3 length is 14 residues. V was shortened by 2 bases and J by 0 bases, with 8 bases between the two germline ends. Germline V gives CDR1 MNHEY, CDR2 SVGAGI. Here the CDR3 DNA reads TGTGCCAGCAGTTACAGGGAAGGCTCCTACGAGCAGTACTTC. This gives the protein CASSYREGSYEQYF.

This clone was counted once. The V gene is TRBV6-5, the J gene TRBJ1-6; D not certain. From germline, CDR1 is MNHEY and CDR2 SVGAGI. V was pared by 2 bases and J by 10 bases, with 12 bases between. The CDR3 consists of 14 residues. In DNA form, the CDR3 reads TGTGCCAGCAGTTACGAATCCGAGGGATCACCCCTCCACTTT. Encoded protein: CASSYESEGSPLHF.

V is TRBV10-3 and J is TRBJ1-5, with D possibly matching TRBD1 (5 bases). Per germline, CDR1 ENHRY and CDR2 SYGVKD. V lost 2 bases, J lost 0 bases, and 14 bases lay in between. CDR3 length: 17 residues. The CDR3 DNA is TGTGCCATCAGTGAGGGGAAGACAGAGTATAGCAATCAGCCCCAGCATTTT. Residues: CAISEGKTEYSNQPQHF.

In its sample, this clone was seen once. The J gene is TRBJ1-1, the V gene TRBV2; a possible D gene is TRBD1 (5 bases). Germline V gene sequence: CDR1 SNHLY, CDR2 FYNNEI. This CDR3 has 11 residues. Trimming stripped 9 bases from V and 1 base from J, with 6 bases between. The CDR3, as DNA: TGTGCCAGTGGACAGAACACTGAAGCTTTCTTT. Translation gives CASGQNTEAFF.

This clone was seen a single time. CDR3 in amino acids: CASVLRGPRNEQFF. CDR3 in DNA: TGTGCCAGCGTCTTGCGCGGGCCCCGCAATGAGCAGTTCTTC. The chain carries TRBV13 and TRBJ2-1, with a tentative D call TRBD2 (5 bases). V was clipped by 8 bases and J by 6 bases, with 17 bases between them. CDR1 is PRHDT and CDR2 is FYEKMQ in the germline V gene (reference sequence). The CDR3 contains 14 residues.

About this clone: Other nucleotide sequences from this sample produce the same CDR3. This rearrangement joins TRBV7-9 to TRBJ2-7; D call uncertain. This CDR3 is built from 11 residues. V gave up 3 bases and J gave up 4 bases, with 4 bases separating them. Germline CDR1 and CDR2: SEHNR and FQNEAQ (reference sequence). The CDR3 DNA reads TGTGCCAGCAGCTTTTCTTACGAGCAGTACTTC. Translated, it gives CASSFSYEQYF. Looking up the rest from reference TRBV7-9 and TRBJ2-7 gives the full variable domain: DTGVSQNPRHKITKRGQNVTFRCDPISEHNRLYWYRQTLGQGPEFLTYFQNEAQLEKSRLLSDRFSAERPKGSFSTLEIQRTEQGDSAMYLCASSFSYEQYFGPGTRLTVT.

DNA of the CDR3: TGTGCCAGCAGTCAGCGGGTCCCTTTATGGGGCGAGCAGTACTTC. This codes for CASSQRVPLWGEQYF. The chain is built from TRBV28 and TRBJ2-7, with D perhaps TRBD2 (6 bases). The CDR3 runs to 15 residues. The germline CDR1 and CDR2 sequences are MDHEN and SYDVKM. Trimming took off 5 bases at V and 6 bases at J, with 20 bases between the two ends.

The chain has TRBV19 and TRBJ2-1; D remains ambiguous. V gave up 4 bases and J gave up 8 bases, with 21 bases separating them. The CDR3 spans 16 residues. Germline CDR1 LNHDA, CDR2 SQIVND (reference sequence). CDR3 region: CASSTSPDPIQDEQFF. Here the CDR3 DNA reads TGTGCCAGTAGTACCTCGCCGGACCCCATTCAAGATGAGCAGTTCTTC.

The chain employs TRBV11-3 and TRBJ2-1; 9 bases line up with TRBD2. This CDR3 region has 15 residues. The trim removed 2 bases at V and 7 bases at J, leaving 6 bases unmatched. Germline CDR1 is SGHNT and CDR2 is YENEEA. In DNA, the CDR3 is TGTGCCAGCAGCTTACTAGCGGGATTGGGGAATGAGCAGTTCTTC. Translation gives CASSLLAGLGNEQFF.

The chain couples TRBV29-1 to TRBJ1-3; a weak D match, TRBD1 (5 bases). The CDR3 has 13 amino acids. V was clipped by 8 bases and J by 0 bases, with 11 bases between them. The germline V gene encodes CDR1 SQVTM and CDR2 ANQGSEA. CDR3: CSIFQGSGNTIYF. The CDR3 DNA is TGCAGCATTTTTCAGGGCTCTGGAAACACCATATATTTT.

V usage is TRBV16 and J usage is TRBJ2-7; TRBD2 matches at 7 bases. Germline CDR1 KGHSY, CDR2 FQNENV. The CDR3 loop spans 15 amino acids. Unmatched junction bases numbered 9, after V lost 4 bases and J lost 3 bases. The DNA of the CDR3 is TGTGCCAGCAGCCTGAAGCGGGAAACTGGCTACGAGCAGTACTTC. This codes for CASSLKRETGYEQYF.

The chain couples TRBV27 to TRBJ1-5; weak D call: TRBD1 (5 bases). V gave up 8 bases and J gave up 5 bases, with 7 bases separating them. Germline assignment: CDR1 MNHEY and CDR2 SMNVEV (reference sequence). The CDR3 loop spans 11 amino acids. The CDR3 nucleotides are TGTGCCAGCGGGGCCGATCAGCCCCAGCATTTT. Amino acids: CASGADQPQHF.

The genes are TRBV6-1 and TRBJ2-7; a possible D gene is TRBD1 (6 bases). This CDR3 contains 15 residues. V lost 6 bases, J lost 1 base, and 16 bases lay in between. The germline gives CDR1 MNHNS, CDR2 SASEGT. The CDR3 nucleotides are TGTGCCAGCAGGGTTAGAGGGGGACCGTCCTACGAGCAGTACTTC. As protein: CASRVRGGPSYEQYF.

The rearrangement uses TRBV13 and TRBJ2-7; 12 nucleotides match TRBD1. Germline values: CDR1 PRHDT, CDR2 FYEKMQ (reference sequence). The V segment lost 1 base and the J segment 3 bases; nucleotides outside the gene matches: 4. The CDR3 has 16 residues. CDR3 loop: CASSLAGTGGFYEQYF. In DNA form, the CDR3 reads TGTGCCAGCAGCTTAGCCGGGACAGGGGGCTTCTACGAGCAGTACTTC. Full variable domain (outside the CDR3, taken from reference TRBV13 and TRBJ2-7): AAGVIQSPRHLIKEKRETATLKCYPIPRHDTVYWYQQGPGQDPQFLISFYEKMQSDKGSIPDRFSAQQFSDYHSELNMSSLELGDSALYFCASSLAGTGGFYEQYFGPGTRLTVT.

V usage is TRBV14 and J usage is TRBJ1-3, with a possible D match to TRBD1 (5 bases). Trimming pared 0 bases from V and 0 bases from J, leaving 21 bases between. Germline V gene data show CDR1 as SGHDN and CDR2 as FVKESK. The CDR3 runs to 20 residues. The CDR3 nucleotides are TGTGCCAGCAGCCAAGACGCGTGGACAACCGTAGAACCCTCTGGAAACACCATATATTTT. It is translated as CASSQDAWTTVEPSGNTIYF.

The CDR3 reads CASSSPPYSPLHF. For the CDR3, the DNA is TGTGCCAGCAGTTCCCCCCCCTATTCACCCCTCCACTTT. The chain has TRBV28 and TRBJ1-6; D not certain. The CDR3 runs to 13 residues. Trimming stripped 4 bases from V and 8 bases from J, with 9 bases between. CDR1 and CDR2 (germline): MDHEN, SYDVKM.